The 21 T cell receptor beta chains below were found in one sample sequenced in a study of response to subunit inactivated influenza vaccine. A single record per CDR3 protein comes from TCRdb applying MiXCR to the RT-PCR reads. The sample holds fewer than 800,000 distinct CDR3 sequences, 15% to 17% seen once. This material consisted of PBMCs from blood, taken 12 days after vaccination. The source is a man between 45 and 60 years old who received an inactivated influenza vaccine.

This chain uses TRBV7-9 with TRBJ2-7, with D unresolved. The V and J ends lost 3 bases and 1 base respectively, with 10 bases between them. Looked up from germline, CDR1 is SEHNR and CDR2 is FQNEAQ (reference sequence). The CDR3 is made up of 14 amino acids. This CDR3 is CASSLATDSYEQYF. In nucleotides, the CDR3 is TGTGCCAGCAGCTTGGCGACGGATTCCTACGAGCAGTACTTC. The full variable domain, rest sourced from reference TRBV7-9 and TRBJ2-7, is DTGVSQNPRHKITKRGQNVTFRCDPISEHNRLYWYRQTLGQGPEFLTYFQNEAQLEKSRLLSDRFSAERPKGSFSTLEIQRTEQGDSAMYLCASSLATDSYEQYFGPGTRLTVT.

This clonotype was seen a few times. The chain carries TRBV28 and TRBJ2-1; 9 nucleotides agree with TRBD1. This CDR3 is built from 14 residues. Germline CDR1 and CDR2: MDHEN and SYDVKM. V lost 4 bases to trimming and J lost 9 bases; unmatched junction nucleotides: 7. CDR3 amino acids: CASSSYRGLGEQFF. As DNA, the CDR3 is TGTGCCAGCAGTTCTTACAGGGGGCTCGGTGAGCAGTTCTTC.

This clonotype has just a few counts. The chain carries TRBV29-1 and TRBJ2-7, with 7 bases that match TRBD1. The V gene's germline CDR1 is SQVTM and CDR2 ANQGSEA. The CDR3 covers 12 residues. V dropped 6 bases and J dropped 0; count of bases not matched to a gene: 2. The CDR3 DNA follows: TGCAGCGTGACAGGGATCTCCTACGAGCAGTACTTC. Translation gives CSVTGISYEQYF.

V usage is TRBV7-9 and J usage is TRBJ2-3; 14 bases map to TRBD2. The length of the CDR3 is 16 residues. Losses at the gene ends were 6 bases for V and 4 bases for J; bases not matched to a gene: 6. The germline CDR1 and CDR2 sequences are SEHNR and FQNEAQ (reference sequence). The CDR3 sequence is CASRGTSGSPADTQYF. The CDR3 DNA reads TGTGCCAGCAGAGGGACTAGCGGGAGTCCGGCAGATACGCAGTATTTT.

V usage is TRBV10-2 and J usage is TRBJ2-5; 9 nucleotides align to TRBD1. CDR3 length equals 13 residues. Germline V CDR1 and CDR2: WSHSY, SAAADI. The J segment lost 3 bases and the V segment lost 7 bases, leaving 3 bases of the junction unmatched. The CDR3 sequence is CASTRTGEETQYF. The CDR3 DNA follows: TGCGCCAGCACCAGGACAGGGGAAGAGACCCAGTACTTC.

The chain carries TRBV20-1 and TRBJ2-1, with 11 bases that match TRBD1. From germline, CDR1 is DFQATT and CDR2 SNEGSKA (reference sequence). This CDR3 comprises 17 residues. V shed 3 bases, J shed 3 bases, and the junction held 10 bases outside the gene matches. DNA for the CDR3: TGCAGTGCTAGGCTGGGAGCGGGACAGGGGGGCTACAATGAGCAGTTCTTC. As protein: CSARLGAGQGGYNEQFF.

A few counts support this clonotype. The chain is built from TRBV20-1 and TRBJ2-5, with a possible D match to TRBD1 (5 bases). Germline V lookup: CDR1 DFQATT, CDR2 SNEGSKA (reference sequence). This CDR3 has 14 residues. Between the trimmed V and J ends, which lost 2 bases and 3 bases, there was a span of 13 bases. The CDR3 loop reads CSARTLKGKETQYF. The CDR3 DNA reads TGCAGTGCTAGAACACTGAAGGGGAAAGAGACCCAGTACTTC.

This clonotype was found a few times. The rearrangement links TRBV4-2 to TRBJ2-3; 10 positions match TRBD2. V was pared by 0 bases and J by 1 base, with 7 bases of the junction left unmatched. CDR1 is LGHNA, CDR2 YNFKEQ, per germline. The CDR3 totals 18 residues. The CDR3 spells CASSQDRASGRRTDTQYF. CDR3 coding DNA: TGTGCCAGCAGCCAAGATAGGGCTAGCGGGAGACGCACAGATACGCAGTATTTT.

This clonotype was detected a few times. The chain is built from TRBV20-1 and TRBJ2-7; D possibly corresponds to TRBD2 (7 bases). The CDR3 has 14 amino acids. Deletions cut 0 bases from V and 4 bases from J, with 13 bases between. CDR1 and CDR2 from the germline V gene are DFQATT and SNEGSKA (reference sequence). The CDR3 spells CSARDHGRGYEQYF. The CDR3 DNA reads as TGCAGTGCTAGAGATCATGGGAGGGGGTACGAGCAGTACTTC.

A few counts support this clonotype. CDR3 in amino acids: CASSSAGHGTDTQYF. In DNA, the CDR3 is TGTGCCAGCAGCTCGGCGGGACACGGGACAGATACGCAGTATTTT. The rearrangement joins TRBV7-8 to TRBJ2-3; D could derive from TRBD1 or TRBD2 (6 bases each). Trimming left V 4 bases short and J 3 bases short, with 14 bases between. This CDR3 is 15 amino acids long. The germline V gene encodes CDR1 SGHVS and CDR2 FQNEAQ.

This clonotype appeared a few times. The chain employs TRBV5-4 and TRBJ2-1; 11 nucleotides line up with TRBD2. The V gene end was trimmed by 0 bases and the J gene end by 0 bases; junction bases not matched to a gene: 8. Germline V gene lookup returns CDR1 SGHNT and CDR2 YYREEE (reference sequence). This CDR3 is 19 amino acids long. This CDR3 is CASSLVASGGWSSYNEQFF. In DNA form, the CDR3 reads TGTGCCAGCAGCTTGGTTGCTAGCGGGGGGTGGTCCTCCTACAATGAGCAGTTCTTC. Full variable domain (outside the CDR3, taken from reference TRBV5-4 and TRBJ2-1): ETGVTQSPTHLIKTRGQQVTLRCSSQSGHNTVSWYQQALGQGPQFIFQYYREEENGRGNFPPRFSGLQFPNYSSELNVNALELDDSALYLCASSLVASGGWSSYNEQFFGPGTRLTVL.

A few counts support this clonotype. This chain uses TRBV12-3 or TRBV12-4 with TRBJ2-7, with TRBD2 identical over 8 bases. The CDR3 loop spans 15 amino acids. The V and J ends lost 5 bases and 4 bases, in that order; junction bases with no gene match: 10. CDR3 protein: CASSGGTSNLYEQYF. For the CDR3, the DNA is TGTGCCAGCAGTGGCGGGACTAGTAACCTATACGAGCAGTACTTC.

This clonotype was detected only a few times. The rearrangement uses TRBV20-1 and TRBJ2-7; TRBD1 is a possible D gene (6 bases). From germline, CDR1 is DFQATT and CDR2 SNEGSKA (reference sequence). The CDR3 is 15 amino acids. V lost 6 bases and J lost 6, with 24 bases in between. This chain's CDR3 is CSAIGQGRAVGEQYF. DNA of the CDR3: TGCAGTGCCATTGGGCAGGGGCGAGCGGTGGGCGAGCAGTACTTC.

This chain's CDR3 is CASSHGAGTYEQYF. The CDR3 DNA reads TGTGCCAGCAGCCACGGAGCAGGGACCTACGAGCAGTACTTC. The chain couples TRBV3-1 to TRBJ2-7; a possible D gene is TRBD1 (5 bases). This CDR3 has 14 residues. Germline V CDR1 and CDR2: LGHDT, YNNKEL (reference sequence). V was cut by 3 bases and J by 2 bases, with 11 bases left in between.

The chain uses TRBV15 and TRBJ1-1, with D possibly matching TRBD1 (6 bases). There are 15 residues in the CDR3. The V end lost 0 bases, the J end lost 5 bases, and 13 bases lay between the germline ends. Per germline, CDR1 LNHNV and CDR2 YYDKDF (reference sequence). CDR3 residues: CATSREGGARTEAFF. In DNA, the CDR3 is TGTGCCACCAGCAGAGAAGGGGGGGCACGGACTGAAGCTTTCTTT. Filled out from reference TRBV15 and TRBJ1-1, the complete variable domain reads DAMVIQNPRYQVTQFGKPVTLSCSQTLNHNVMYWYQQKSSQAPKLLFHYYDKDFNNEADTPDNFQSRRPNTSFCFLDIRSPGLGDTAMYLCATSREGGARTEAFFGQGTRLTVV.

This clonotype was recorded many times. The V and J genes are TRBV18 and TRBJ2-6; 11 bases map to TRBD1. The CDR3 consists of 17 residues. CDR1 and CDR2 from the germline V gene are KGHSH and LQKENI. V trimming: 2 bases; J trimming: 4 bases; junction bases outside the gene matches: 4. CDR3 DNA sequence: TGTGCCAGCTCACCAGGGACAGGGGGTTCCGGGGCCAACGTCCTGACTTTC. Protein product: CASSPGTGGSGANVLTF. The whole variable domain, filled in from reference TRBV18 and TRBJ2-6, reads NAGVMQNPRHLVRRRGQEARLRCSPMKGHSHVYWYRQLPEEGLKFMVYLQKENIIDESGMPKERFSAEFPKEGPSILRIQQVVRGDSAAYFCASSPGTGGSGANVLTFGAGSRLTVL.

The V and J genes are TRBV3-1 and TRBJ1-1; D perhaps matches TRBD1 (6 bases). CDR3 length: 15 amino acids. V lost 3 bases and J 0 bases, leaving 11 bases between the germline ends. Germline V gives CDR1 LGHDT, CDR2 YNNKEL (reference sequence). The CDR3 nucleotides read TGTGCCAGCAGCCAGGGGGGGGCTCTGAACACTGAAGCTTTCTTT. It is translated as CASSQGGALNTEAFF.

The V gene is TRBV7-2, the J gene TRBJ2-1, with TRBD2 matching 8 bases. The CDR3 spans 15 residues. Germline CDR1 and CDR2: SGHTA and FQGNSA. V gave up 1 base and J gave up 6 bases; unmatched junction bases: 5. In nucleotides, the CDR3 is TGTGCCAGCAGCTTAGAGTTAGCGGGAAGCAATGAGCAGTTCTTC. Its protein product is CASSLELAGSNEQFF.

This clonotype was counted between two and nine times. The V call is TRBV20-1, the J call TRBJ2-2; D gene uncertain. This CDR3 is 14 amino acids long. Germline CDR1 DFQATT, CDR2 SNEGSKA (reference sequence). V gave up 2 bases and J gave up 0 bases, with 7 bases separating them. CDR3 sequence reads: CSARRSPNTGELFF. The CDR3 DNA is TGCAGTGCTAGAAGGAGCCCGAACACCGGGGAGCTGTTTTTT.

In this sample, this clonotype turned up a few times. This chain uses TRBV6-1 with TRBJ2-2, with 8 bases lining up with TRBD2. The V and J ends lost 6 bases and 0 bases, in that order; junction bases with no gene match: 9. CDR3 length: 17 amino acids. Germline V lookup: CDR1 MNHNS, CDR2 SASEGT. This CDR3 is CASSGAGGRSNTGELFF. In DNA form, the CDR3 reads TGTGCCAGCAGCGGGGCGGGGGGACGATCGAACACCGGGGAGCTGTTTTTT.

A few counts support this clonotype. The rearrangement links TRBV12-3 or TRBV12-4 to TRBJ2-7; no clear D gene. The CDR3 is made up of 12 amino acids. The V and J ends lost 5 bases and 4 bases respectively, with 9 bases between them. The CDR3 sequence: CASSGVLYEQYF. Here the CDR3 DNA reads TGTGCCAGCAGTGGGGTTTTGTACGAGCAGTACTTC.